This is a list of T cell receptor beta chains from one sample in a study of T cell clones after liver transplantation. Sequenced by immunoSEQ multiplex PCR; TCRdb stores in-frame clones only, minus some. The data contain some 6,000 clones, approximately 80% of them singletons. The sample here was CD8+ T cells from blood, taken 45 to 47 months after liver transplant. Source of these receptors: a human patient who received a liver transplant. Some T cells may have come from the graft donor. The CDR3 runs from the conserved cysteine through the conserved F or W. The D gene is left open where the match is weak. Expanded clones are given a class, and other clones once, few, many or no size at all.

- - TRBJ2-2 TRBV9 TGTGCCAGCAGCCCTACAAAGACCGGGGAGCTGTTTTTT CASSPTKTGELFF
- TRBD1 TRBJ2-2 TRBV29-1 TGCAGCGTTGCGGGACAGGTCGGGTACACCGGGGAGCTGTTTTTT CSVAGQVGYTGELFF
- - TRBJ1-1 TRBV5-1 TGCGCCAGCAGCTTGGGGGGAGCCCCGAACACTGAAGCTTTCTTT CASSLGGAPNTEAFF
- - TRBJ1-1 TRBV10-1 TGCGCCAGCAGTGAGTCGCTCCTGGGCACTGAAGCTTTCTTT CASSESLLGTEAFF
- - TRBJ2-2 TRBV18 TGTGCCAGCTCACCCCCGAGCGAGAACACCGGGGAGCTGTTTTTT CASSPPSENTGELFF
- - TRBJ1-1 TRBV7-9 TGTGCCAGCAGCCCGCCCAGGAGAATGAACACTGAAGCTTTCTTT CASSPPRRMNTEAFF
- TRBD1 TRBJ2-5 TRBV5-1 TGCGCCAGCAGCACCGGACAGGGACTCCAAGAGACCCAGTACTTC CASSTGQGLQETQYF
- - TRBJ2-5 TRBV7-9 TGTGCCAGCAGCCCCCAGACAGTAGTAGGGGAGACCCAGTACTTC CASSPQTVVGETQYF
- - TRBJ2-3 TRBV7-3 TGTGCCAGCAGCTCTACCCCCACAGATACGCAGTATTTT CASSSTPTDTQYF
- TRBD2 TRBJ2-1 TRBV19 TGTGCCAGTAACCCTACTAGCGGGAGGGACTCCTACAATGAGCAGTTCTTC CASNPTSGRDSYNEQFF
- - TRBJ2-3 TRBV9 TGTGCCAGCGGTGAAGGCGGGTCCACAGATACGCAGTATTTT CASGEGGSTDTQYF
- - TRBJ1-5 TRBV7-5 TGTGTCAGAAGCTTAAAGGGACTAACGGAGCCCCAGCATTTT CVRSLKGLTEPQHF
- TRBD1 TRBJ1-2 TRBV28 TGTGCCAGCAGTTCCGCCCGGACAGGAAGATTTAACTATGGCTACACCTTC CASSSARTGRFNYGYTF
- - TRBJ2-1 TRBV15 TGTGCCACCAGCAGAGGTTGGGGGTTATCCTACAATGAGCAGTTCTTC CATSRGWGLSYNEQFF
- TRBD1 TRBJ1-2 TRBV19 TGTGCCAGTAGTATTCCAATCAAACAGGGGGCGTATGGCTACACCTTC CASSIPIKQGAYGYTF
- - TRBJ1-2 TRBV29-1 TGCAGCGCCCTCCCAGGGGACTATGGCTACACCTTC CSALPGDYGYTF
medium-sized - TRBJ1-1 TRBV5-7 TGTGCCAGCAGCCCCCCCCGGGCGCTGAACACTGAAGCTTTCTTT CASSPPRALNTEAFF
- - TRBJ2-3 TRBV28 TGTGCCAGCAGTTTGGTGGTCCCAACGACAGATACGCAGTATTTT CASSLVVPTTDTQYF
few - TRBJ2-7 TRBV9 TGTGCCAGCAGCGTAACCGGGGGGCCAGCGACACCTTACGAGCAGTACTTC CASSVTGGPATPYEQYF
- - TRBJ2-7 TRBV28 TGTGCCAGCAGTAGGCTACACTACTCCTACGAGCAGTACTTC CASSRLHYSYEQYF
- - TRBJ1-2 TRBV14 TGTGCCAGCAGCCAAGATACGGGCACAGGGCACTATGGCTACACCTTC CASSQDTGTGHYGYTF
- TRBD1 TRBJ2-7 TRBV5-6 TGTGCCAGCAGACCGACAGGGGGCTTCTCCTACGAGCAGTACTTC CASRPTGGFSYEQYF
- TRBD2 TRBJ2-1 TRBV5-4 TGTGCCAGCAGCCTAATAGCGGGAGTAGTCACCAATGAGCAGTTCTTC CASSLIAGVVTNEQFF
- TRBD2 TRBJ2-1 TRBV7-9 TGTGCCAGCAGCTTGGCCCTAGCGGACGAGCAGTTCTTC CASSLALADEQFF
- - TRBJ1-2 TRBV29-1 TGCAGCGTGGGAGATAATGGCTACACCTTC CSVGDNGYTF
few - TRBJ2-7 TRBV5-4 TGTGCCAGCAGCTTCGGGACAACAACCTTCTACGAGCAGTACTTC CASSFGTTTFYEQYF
- - TRBJ2-4 TRBV29-1 TGCAGCGCCGAGGGGTCTATGAACATTCAGTACTTC CSAEGSMNIQYF
- - TRBJ2-7 TRBV29-1 TGCAGCGTTGTCGGCCTACAGAGGGAGCAGTACTTC CSVVGLQREQYF
- - TRBJ1-2 TRBV21-1 TGTGCCAGCAGCATCCACCCAGACTATGGCTACACCTTC CASSIHPDYGYTF
- - TRBJ2-6 TRBV25-1 TGTGCCAGCACCCGGGGTGCGGGGGCCAACGTCCTGACTTTC CASTRGAGANVLTF
- - TRBJ2-7 TRBV25-1 TGTGCCAGCAGTGGGGTGAACCTACTTCGAGAGCAGTACTTC CASSGVNLLREQYF
- TRBD2 TRBJ2-2 TRBV28 TGTGCCAGCAGTCCGGGACTAGCGGGGTCCACCGGGGAGCTGTTTTTT CASSPGLAGSTGELFF
few - TRBJ1-2 TRBV19 TGTGCCAGTAGTATAGATCTGAGGGGGAATGGCTACACCTTC CASSIDLRGNGYTF
- TRBD2 TRBJ2-2 TRBV28 TGTGCCAGCAGTTTCCCGACCTGGACTAGCGGGACCGGGGAGCTGTTTTTT CASSFPTWTSGTGELFF
- - TRBJ1-2 TRBV4-2 TGTGCCAGCAGCCAAGACATCCTCTCTTTACACGGGGCCCCCAACTATGGCTACACCTTC CASSQDILSLHGAPNYGYTF
few - TRBJ2-7 TRBV6-5 TGTGCCAGCAGTACCGGGACTCCCTACGAGCAGTACTTC CASSTGTPYEQYF
- - TRBJ2-4 TRBV27 TGTGCCAGCAGTTTTGCCCCTGGCATTCAGTACTTC CASSFAPGIQYF
- - TRBJ1-2 TRBV14 TGTGCCAGCAGCCAAGCTCTACGGGGAGGGGTGGACGGCTACACCTTC CASSQALRGGVDGYTF
- - TRBJ1-1 TRBV10-2 TGCGCCAGCGGGGGGGGGACCGCTTTCTTT CASGGGTAFF
- - TRBJ1-1 TRBV19 TGTGCCAGTAATCTGGGAAGCACTGAAGCTTTCTTT CASNLGSTEAFF
once TRBD1 TRBJ1-1 TRBV7-9 TGTGCCAGCACGGCCCAACAGGGGATGAACACTGAAGCTTTCTTT CASTAQQGMNTEAFF
- - TRBJ2-5 TRBV11-2 TGTGCCAGCAGCTTGGGGGGAATGAGTGTACAAGAGACCCAGTACTTC CASSLGGMSVQETQYF
- TRBD1 TRBJ2-7 TRBV19 TGTGCCAGTAGTTCCCGGGACAGGGGCTACGAGCAGTACTTC CASSSRDRGYEQYF
few TRBD2 TRBJ2-7 TRBV4-3 TGCGCCAGCAGCCCGACTATAGCGGGGAGTTACGAGCAGTACTTC CASSPTIAGSYEQYF
- - TRBJ2-3 TRBV7-8 TGTGCCAGCAGCTGGAGGGCGGCAAGCACAGATACGCAGTATTTT CASSWRAASTDTQYF
- - TRBJ1-1 TRBV29-1 TGCAGCGTTGAACTGGTGGAGAACACTGAAGCTTTCTTT CSVELVENTEAFF